This is a list of T cell receptor beta chains from one sample in a study of blood T cell repertoires in COVID-19. Some clones are missing from TCRdb's copy, which holds only in-frame ones; the method was immunoSEQ multiplex PCR. The sample holds roughly 130,000 clones, 84% seen once. The sequenced material came from PBMCs or T cells enriched from blood (not recorded which). These receptors originate from a woman aged 45-59 years with acute COVID-19. The CDR3 runs from the conserved cysteine through the conserved F or W. A D gene is named only where the DNA matches it firmly. Clone sizes are given selectively: once, few, many, or a class where the clone is expanded.

TRBD1 | NA | TRBJ1-3 | TRBV18 | TGTGCCAGCTCACCACGCGGACAGGGGGCGTATGGAAACACCATATATTTT | CASSPRGQGAYGNTIYF
NA | NA | TRBJ1-3 | TRBV28 | TGTGCCAGCAGTTTAGGCAGGGGCGCGGACACCATATATTTT | CASSLGRGADTIYF
NA | once | TRBJ1-3 | TRBV15 | TGTGCCACCAGCAGAGTTTCCCAAAGCGCTGGAAACACCATATATTTT | CATSRVSQSAGNTIYF
NA | NA | TRBJ1-1 | TRBV11-3 | TGTGCCAGCAGCTTAGAGGCTCTGCGGATGAACACTGAAGCTTTCTTT | CASSLEALRMNTEAFF
TRBD2 | NA | TRBJ2-1 | TRBV10-2 | TGCGCCAGCAGGTCGGGAGGGGGGAATGAGCAGTTCTTC | CASRSGGGNEQFF
NA | NA | TRBJ1-2 | TRBV7-2 | TGTGCCAGCAGCTCGGGGGGATACTATGGCTACACCTTC | CASSSGGYYGYTF
NA | NA | TRBJ2-5 | TRBV18 | TGTGCCAGCTCACCACAACAAAACATAAATAAACTAGCCCAGTACTTC | CASSPQQNINKLAQYF
NA | NA | TRBJ1-5 | TRBV9 | TGTGCCAGCAGCGCAGGGGTTGGGAATCAGCCCCAGCATTTT | CASSAGVGNQPQHF
NA | few | TRBJ1-3 | TRBV9 | TGTGCCAGCAGCGCGGCAGGTAGCTCTGGAAACACCATATATTTT | CASSAAGSSGNTIYF
NA | NA | TRBJ1-6 | TRBV27 | TGTGCCACCACCTGGGCAGGGGTGAATTCACCCCTCCACTTT | CATTWAGVNSPLHF
NA | NA | TRBJ2-5 | TRBV5-1 | TGCGCCAGCAGCGTGTTAGCCCCTTCCCAAGAGACCCAGTACTTC | CASSVLAPSQETQYF
TRBD1 | NA | TRBJ1-4 | TRBV19 | TGTGCCAGTACTCGGCCGGGACAGGGTGGAGCTAATGAAAAACTGTTTTTT | CASTRPGQGGANEKLFF
TRBD2 | NA | TRBJ2-7 | TRBV7-8 | TGTGCCAGCAGCCGCGGACTAGCAGATTCCTACGAGCAGTACTTC | CASSRGLADSYEQYF
TRBD2 | once | TRBJ2-5 | TRBV24-1 | TGTGCCACCAGTGCCCCGGGACTAGAAGAGACCCAGTACTTC | CATSAPGLEETQYF
NA | NA | TRBJ2-7 | TRBV28 | TGTGCCAGCAGTTTAAATCAACCCGGGAGTAAGTGGAAGCAGTACTTC | CASSLNQPGSKWKQYF
NA | NA | TRBJ2-7 | TRBV30 | TGTGCCTGGGGAAAGCCGGGGGGCTTCACCTACGAGCAGTACTTC | CAWGKPGGFTYEQYF